The 3 T cell receptor beta chains in this list originate from one sample, sequenced in a study of OX40 agonist ivuxolimab in advanced cancers. Measured with immunoSEQ multiplex PCR; TCRdb has only the in-frame clones, and not every one. The data show roughly 49,000 clones, with about 76% seen just once and approximately 6.5% held by the top ten. This sample comprised CD4+ or CD8+ T cells sorted from blood, obtained in a trial of the OX40 agonist ivuxolimab. Receptors originate from an adult with an advanced solid tumor such as melanoma, head and neck, liver or kidney cancer.

CDR3 sequence (DNA): TGTGCCAGCAGCTTACTCCGGGACGAGCAGTACTTC. It specifies CASSLLRDEQYF. The V and J genes are TRBV7-9 and TRBJ2-7; D gene uncertain. CDR3 length: 12 amino acids. Trimming shortened V by 2 bases and J by 5 bases, and 7 bases separated the two germline ends. Germline CDR1 reads SEHNR; CDR2 reads FQNEAQ (reference sequence).

The chain is built from TRBV9 and TRBJ1-1; no clear D. The germline V gene encodes CDR1 SGDLS and CDR2 YYNGEE. The CDR3 is 17 amino acids. V lost 2 bases and J 4 bases, leaving 21 bases between the germline ends. The CDR3 sequence is CASSVSEPMETITEAFF. CDR3 DNA sequence: TGTGCCAGCAGCGTTTCCGAGCCCATGGAAACGATCACTGAAGCTTTCTTT.

J is TRBJ2-3 and V is TRBV4-3; TRBD2 might be the D (6 bases). V was trimmed by 4 bases and J by 2 bases, leaving 13 bases between them. The CDR3 consists of 15 residues. The germline V gene has CDR1 LGHNA and CDR2 YSLEER. DNA of the CDR3: TGCGCCAGCAGCCTATGGGACTCCTACACAGATACGCAGTATTTT. The encoded protein is CASSLWDSYTDTQYF.